This TCR beta chain emerged from a study of cytomegalovirus exposure and HLA in healthy donors. The PCR had 60 Vbeta and 13 Jbeta primers. Clones were read by immunoSEQ multiplex PCR, and TCRdb kept only the in-frame ones, dropping some. The repertoire includes fewer than 150,000 clones, approximately 83% of them detected once, and around 2.5% sits in the top ten. Per the germline V gene, CDR1 is SGHVS and CDR2 is FNYEAQ. The CDR3 length is 15 residues. V was clipped by 4 bases and J by 2 bases, with 13 bases between them. The chain is built from TRBV7-6 and TRBJ2-3; possible D gene TRBD2, 6 bases. The material sequenced was PBMCs. This sequence was found in a male donor in good health and CMV-seronegative. For the CDR3, the DNA is TGTGCCAGCAGCTCGCGGGGTCACGACACAGATACGCAGTATTTT. This translates into CASSSRGHDTDTQYF. Full variable domain (missing parts from reference TRBV7-6 and TRBJ2-3): GAGVSQSPRYKVTKRGQDVALRCDPISGHVSLYWYRQALGQGPEFLTYFNYEAQQDKSGLPNDRFSAERPEGSISTLTIQRTEQRDSAMYRCASSSRGHDTDTQYFGPGTRLTVL.